The clone carrying this TCR beta chain occurred a few times. Its antigen remains unknown. Germline values: CDR1 MNHEY, CDR2 SMNVEV (reference sequence). With V trimmed by 6 bases and J by 1 base, 7 bases remained unmatched. The length of the CDR3 is 15 residues. This sample stems from a study of T cell responses to AZD1222 COVID-19 vaccine. Notes on the study in general: Baseline seropositives among AZD1222 recipients totaled only five to seven.

Sequencing was performed with immunoSEQ multiplex PCR; in TCRdb, only in-frame clones are kept and a portion is missing. The profile covers about 150,000 clones, with 85% to 95% appearing a single time and about 1.4% taken by the ten largest. Specimen: peripheral blood, collected 28 days after the second AZD1222 dose. The sequence was collected from an adult who received the AZD1222 COVID-19 vaccine. J is TRBJ1-1 and V is TRBV27; 8 bases match TRBD1. CDR3: CASSIRQGPNTEAFF. The CDR3 DNA sequence: TGTGCCAGCAGCATAAGACAGGGGCCGAACACTGAAGCTTTCTTT.